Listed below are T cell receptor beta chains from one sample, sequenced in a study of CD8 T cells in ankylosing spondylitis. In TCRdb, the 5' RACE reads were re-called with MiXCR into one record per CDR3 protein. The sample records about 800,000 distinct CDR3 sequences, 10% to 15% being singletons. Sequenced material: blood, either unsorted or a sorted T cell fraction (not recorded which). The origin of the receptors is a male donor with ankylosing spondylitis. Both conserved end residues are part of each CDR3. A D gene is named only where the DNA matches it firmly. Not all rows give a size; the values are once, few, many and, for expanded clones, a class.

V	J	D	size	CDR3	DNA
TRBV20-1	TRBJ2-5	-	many	CSAPNLGTQYF	TGCAGTGCCCCGAATCTGGGGACCCAGTACTTC
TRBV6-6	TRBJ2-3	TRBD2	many	CASRRESTDTQYF	TGTGCCAGCAGGCGGGAGAGCACAGATACGCAGTATTTT
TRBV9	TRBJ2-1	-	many	CASSGTPGRQFF	TGTGCCAGCAGCGGGACCCCCGGACGGCAGTTCTTC
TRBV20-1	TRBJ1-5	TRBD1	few	CSGSGGGGNQPQHF	TGCAGTGGTTCAGGGGGGGGGGGCAATCAGCCCCAGCATTTT
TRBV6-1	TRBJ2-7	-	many	CASSLRGMDYEQYF	TGTGCCAGCAGTCTTAGGGGAATGGACTACGAGCAGTACTTC
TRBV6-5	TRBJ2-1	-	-	CASSYAATSYNEQFF	TGTGCCAGCAGTTACGCGGCCACCTCCTACAATGAGCAGTTCTTC
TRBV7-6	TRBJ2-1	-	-	CASSLAALLFF	TGTGCCAGCAGCTTAGCGGCTCTCCTGTTCTTC
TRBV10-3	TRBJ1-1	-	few	CAIISGRDTEAFF	TGTGCCATCATCTCGGGACGTGACACTGAAGCTTTCTTT
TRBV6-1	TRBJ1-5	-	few	CASIQRGALVNQPQHF	TGTGCCAGCATCCAGCGAGGGGCGTTAGTCAATCAGCCCCAGCATTTT
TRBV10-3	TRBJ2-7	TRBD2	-	CATSGLAGDEQYF	TGTGCCACCAGTGGCTTGGCGGGGGACGAGCAGTACTTC
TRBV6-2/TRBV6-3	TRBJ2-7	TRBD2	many	CASSYPSGRAYEQYF	TGTGCCAGCAGTTACCCCAGCGGGAGGGCGTACGAGCAGTACTTC
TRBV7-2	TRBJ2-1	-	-	CASSRGLEYNEQFF	TGTGCCAGCAGCAGGGGCCTTGAATACAATGAGCAGTTCTTC